Sequencing of this T cell receptor beta chain was carried out in a study of blood T cell repertoires in COVID-19 (dated by TCRdb to 2019 to 2021). Regarding the complete study: Samples covering the acute and convalescent phases of COVID-19 were provided by collaborators in the United States, Italy and Spain. The prospective study material was composed of cDNA or gDNA derived from T cells, B-cell-depleted T cells, or PBMCs. Deeply sampled blood TCRbeta repertoires from subjects exposed to, actively infected with, or recovered from COVID-19 were included in the dataset. A freely available public database, intended as a resource for researchers studying the immune response to SARS-CoV-2, is where the repertoires were released. The samples were drawn from two sources: the first 160 participants of the ongoing ImmuneRACE study, and 1,200 or so subjects contributed by 6 global collaborators. A de-identified subject ID, COVID-19 status, age in years and sex were almost always included in the sample metadata. Where available, HLA class I and class II types were taken from metadata supplied by the sample provider and were not determined by assay-based typing. The investigation overall reported the following: The amount of clinical and demographic metadata varied by source and participant and was provided uncurated.

TCRbeta CDR3 regions were amplified from genomic DNA using the immunoSEQ Assay, a bias-controlled multiplex PCR. The published analysis was carried out like this. The number of nucleated cells in each sample was estimated from the amplification of reference gene primers within the assay. To quantify the absolute abundance of each unique TCRbeta CDR3 rearrangement, sequence reads were collapsed and filtered. Productive Simpson clonality was computed per sample as the square root of Simpson's diversity index over productive rearrangements. Drawn from immuneACCESS, this table holds only the in-frame rearrangements with V and J called that TCRdb kept. Clones are partly lost; checked studies trace under half to an unresolved V gene and leave the rest unexplained. That table gives V, J and clone size, and the DNA gave D and trimming. This sample holds approximately 280,000 clones; roughly 80% were observed only once. The ten largest make up 5% of the sample.

According to the germline V gene, CDR1 reads SGHTA and CDR2 reads FQGNSA. Reading from cysteine to phenylalanine, the CDR3 counts 15 amino acids. The sequence is cut down to CDR3 DNA, 45 bases in frame from base 1. V trim: 4 bases; J trim: 4 bases; unmatched bases: 8. Enrolling through a virtual design, the prospective study's participants ranged in age from roughly 18 to 89 years and lived across roughly 23 United States geographic areas. Cohort assignment in the prospective study relied on participant-reported clinical history from a screening survey and a study questionnaire. Exposed participants had been in contact, within 2 weeks of entering the study, with a person who had a PCR-confirmed or clinician-diagnosed case of COVID-19. Each participant in the prospective study had whole blood, serum and a nasopharyngeal or oropharyngeal swab collected by mobile phlebotomists. Additional blood draws and questionnaires over a 2-month period could optionally be provided by prospective study participants. Blood samples from the prospective study were shipped frozen or at room temperature prior to DNA extraction.

Remarks on this clone: Its recognized antigen is unknown. The sample holds no much larger clone one base away, and base qualities are not on file.

Material for sequencing was PBMCs or T cells enriched from blood (not recorded which). This sequence was found in a man aged 40-55 years who had been exposed to COVID-19. Recombination connected TRBV7-2 to TRBJ2-7; the central 9 bases match TRBD2. The CDR3 sequence is CASSSPGLAEYEQYF. The DNA reads as follows: TGTGCCAGCAGCTCGCCGGGACTAGCAGAGTACGAGCAGTACTTC. The reference TRBV7-2 and TRBJ2-7 proteins fill in what lies around the CDR3, so the full variable domain reads GAGVSQSPSNKVTEKGKDVELRCDPISGHTALYWYRQSLGQGLEFLIYFQGNSAPDKSGLPSDRFSAERTGGSVSTLTIQRTQQEDSAVYLCASSSPGLAEYEQYFGPGTRLTVT.